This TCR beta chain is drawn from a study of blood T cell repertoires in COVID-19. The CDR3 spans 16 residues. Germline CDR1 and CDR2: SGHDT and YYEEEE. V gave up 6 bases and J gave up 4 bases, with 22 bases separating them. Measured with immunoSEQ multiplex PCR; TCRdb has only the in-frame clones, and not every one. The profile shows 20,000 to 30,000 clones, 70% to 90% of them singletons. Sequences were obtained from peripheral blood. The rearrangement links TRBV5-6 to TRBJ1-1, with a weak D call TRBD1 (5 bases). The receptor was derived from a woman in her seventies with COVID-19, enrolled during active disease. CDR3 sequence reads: CASKQELQTTVTEAFF. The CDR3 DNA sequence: TGTGCCAGCAAACAGGAGCTCCAAACCACTGTCACTGAAGCTTTCTTT. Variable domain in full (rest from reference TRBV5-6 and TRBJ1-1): DAGVTQSPTHLIKTRGQQVTLRCSPKSGHDTVSWYQQALGQGPQFIFQYYEEEERQRGNFPDRFSGHQFPNYSSELNVNALLLGDSALYLCASKQELQTTVTEAFFGQGTRLTVV.